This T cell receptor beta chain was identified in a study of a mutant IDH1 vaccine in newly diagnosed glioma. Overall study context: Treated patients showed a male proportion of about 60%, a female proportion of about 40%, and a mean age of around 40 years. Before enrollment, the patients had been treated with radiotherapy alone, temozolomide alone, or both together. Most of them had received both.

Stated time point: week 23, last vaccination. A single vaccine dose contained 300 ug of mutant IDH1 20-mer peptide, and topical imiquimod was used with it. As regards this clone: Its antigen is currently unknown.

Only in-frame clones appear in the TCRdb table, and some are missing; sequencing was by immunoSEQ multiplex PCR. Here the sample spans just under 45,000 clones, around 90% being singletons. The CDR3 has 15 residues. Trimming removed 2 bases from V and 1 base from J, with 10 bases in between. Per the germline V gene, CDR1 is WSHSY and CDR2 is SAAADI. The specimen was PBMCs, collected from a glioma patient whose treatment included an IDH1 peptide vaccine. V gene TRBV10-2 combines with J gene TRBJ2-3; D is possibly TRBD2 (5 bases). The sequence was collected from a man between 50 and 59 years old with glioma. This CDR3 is CASSEPGSGTDTQYF. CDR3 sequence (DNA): TGCGCCAGCAGTGAGCCGGGGAGCGGCACAGATACGCAGTATTTT.